The clone carrying this T cell receptor beta chain appeared many times. Its matching antigen is unknown. The V gene's germline CDR1 is SQVTM and CDR2 ANQGSEA. V lost 3 bases, J lost 1 base, and 10 bases lay in between. The CDR3 extends over 13 amino acids. One entry per CDR3 protein, called by TCRdb with MiXCR from the RACE reads. The sample shows 75,000 to 95,000 distinct CDR3 sequences, 12% of them seen only once. This sample was taken from a study of human T cells and chemical hapten exposure. Time point indicated: patch test 1, 2 weeks after DPC sensitization. Treatment given: therapeutic diphenylcyclopropenone sensitization with weekly scalp DPC. Those who donated were patients with alopecia, 18 to 70 years of age, and suitable for DPC. Broader study findings: Counts of expanded TCRs (at PT1) showed a positive correlation with patch test score. Among expanded TCRs, significantly more large CDR3 similarity clusters formed than among controls.

The sample in question was whole blood, obtained in connection with sensitization to the hapten diphenylcyclopropenone (DPC). The chain uses TRBV29-1 and TRBJ2-7; D may be TRBD1 (6 bases). The receptor was derived from an older woman with alopecia areata. Some clones in this sample may be carry-over from other donors' samples. The CDR3 region has the DNA TGCAGCGTTGATGGGCAGGGGTCCTACGAGCAGTACTTC. Protein sequence: CSVDGQGSYEQYF.